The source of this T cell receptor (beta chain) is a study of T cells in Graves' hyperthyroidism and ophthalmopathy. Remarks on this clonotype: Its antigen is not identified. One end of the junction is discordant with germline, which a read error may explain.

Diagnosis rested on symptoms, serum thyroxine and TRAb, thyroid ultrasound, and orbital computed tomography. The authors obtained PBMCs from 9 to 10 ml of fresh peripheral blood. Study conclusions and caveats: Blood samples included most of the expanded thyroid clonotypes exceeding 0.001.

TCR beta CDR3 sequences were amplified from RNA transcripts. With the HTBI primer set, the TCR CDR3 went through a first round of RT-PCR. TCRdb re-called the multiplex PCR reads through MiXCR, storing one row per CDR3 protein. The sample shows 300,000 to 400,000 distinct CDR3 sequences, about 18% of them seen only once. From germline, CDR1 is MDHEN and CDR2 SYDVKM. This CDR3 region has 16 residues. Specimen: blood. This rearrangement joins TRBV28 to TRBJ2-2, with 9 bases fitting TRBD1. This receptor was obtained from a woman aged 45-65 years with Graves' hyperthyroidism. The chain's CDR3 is CASSSPGTGNIGELFF. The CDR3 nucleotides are TGTGCCAGCAGCTCCCCCGGGACAGGGAACATCGGGGAGCTGTTTTTT.